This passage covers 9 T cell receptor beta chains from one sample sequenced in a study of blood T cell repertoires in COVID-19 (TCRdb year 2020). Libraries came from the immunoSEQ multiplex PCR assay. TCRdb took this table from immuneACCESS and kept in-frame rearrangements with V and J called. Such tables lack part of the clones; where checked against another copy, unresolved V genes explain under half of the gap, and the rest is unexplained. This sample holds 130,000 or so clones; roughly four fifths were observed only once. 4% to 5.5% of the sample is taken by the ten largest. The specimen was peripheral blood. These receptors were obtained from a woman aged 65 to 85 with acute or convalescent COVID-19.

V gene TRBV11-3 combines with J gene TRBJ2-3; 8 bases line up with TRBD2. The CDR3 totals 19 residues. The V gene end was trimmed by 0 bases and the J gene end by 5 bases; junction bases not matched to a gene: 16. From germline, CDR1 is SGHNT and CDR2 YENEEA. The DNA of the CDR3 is TGTGCCAGCAGCTTAGATGGCCCCTTCCTTGGCGGGGGGAAAGATACGCAGTATTTT. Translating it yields CASSLDGPFLGGGKDTQYF.

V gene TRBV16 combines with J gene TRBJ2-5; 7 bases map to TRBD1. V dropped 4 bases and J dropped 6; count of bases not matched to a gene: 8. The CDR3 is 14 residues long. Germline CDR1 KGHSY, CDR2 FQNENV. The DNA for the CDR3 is TGTGCCAGCAGCCCGAACAGGGGCCCGAAGACCCAGTACTTC. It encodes CASSPNRGPKTQYF.

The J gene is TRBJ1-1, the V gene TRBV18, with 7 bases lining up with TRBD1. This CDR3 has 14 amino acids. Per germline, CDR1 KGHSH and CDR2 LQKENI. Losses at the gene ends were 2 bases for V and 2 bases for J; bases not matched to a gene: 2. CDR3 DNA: TGTGCCAGCTCACCAAGGGACAGTAACACTGAAGCTTTCTTT. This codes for CASSPRDSNTEAFF. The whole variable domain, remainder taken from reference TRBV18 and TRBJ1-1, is NAGVMQNPRHLVRRRGQEARLRCSPMKGHSHVYWYRQLPEEGLKFMVYLQKENIIDESGMPKERFSAEFPKEGPSILRIQQVVRGDSAAYFCASSPRDSNTEAFFGQGTRLTVV.

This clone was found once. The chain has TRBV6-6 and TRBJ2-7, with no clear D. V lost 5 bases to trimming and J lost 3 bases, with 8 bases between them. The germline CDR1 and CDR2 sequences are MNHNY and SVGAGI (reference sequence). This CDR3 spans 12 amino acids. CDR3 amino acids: CASSTRIYEQYF. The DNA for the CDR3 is TGTGCCAGCAGTACCAGGATCTACGAGCAGTACTTC.

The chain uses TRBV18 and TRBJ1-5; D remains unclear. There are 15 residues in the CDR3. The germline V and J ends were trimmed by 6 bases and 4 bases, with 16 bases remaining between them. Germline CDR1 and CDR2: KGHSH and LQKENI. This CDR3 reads CASSAPPGQNQPQHF. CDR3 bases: TGTGCCAGCTCGGCCCCGCCAGGCCAAAATCAGCCCCAGCATTTT.

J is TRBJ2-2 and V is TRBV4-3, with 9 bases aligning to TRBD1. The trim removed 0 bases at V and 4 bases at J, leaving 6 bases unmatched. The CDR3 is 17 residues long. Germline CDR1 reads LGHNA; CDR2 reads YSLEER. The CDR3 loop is CASSQDLGQGTTGELFF. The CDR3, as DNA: TGCGCCAGCAGCCAAGATCTAGGACAGGGGACCACCGGGGAGCTGTTTTTT.

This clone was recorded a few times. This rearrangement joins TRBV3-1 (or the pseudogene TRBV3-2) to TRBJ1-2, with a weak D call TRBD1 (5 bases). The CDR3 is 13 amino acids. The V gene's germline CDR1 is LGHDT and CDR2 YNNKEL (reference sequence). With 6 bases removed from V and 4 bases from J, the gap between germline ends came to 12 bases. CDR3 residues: CASSSGGGYGYTF. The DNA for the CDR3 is TGTGCCAGCAGTAGCGGCGGGGGCTATGGCTACACCTTC.

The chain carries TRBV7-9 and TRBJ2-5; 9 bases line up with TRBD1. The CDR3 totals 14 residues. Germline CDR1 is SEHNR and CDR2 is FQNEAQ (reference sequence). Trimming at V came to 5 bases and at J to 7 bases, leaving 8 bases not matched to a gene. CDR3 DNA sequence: TGTGCCAGCAGCCCACAGGGGGCTGGAGGGACCCAGTACTTC. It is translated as CASSPQGAGGTQYF. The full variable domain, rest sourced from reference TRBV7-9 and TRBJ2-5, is DTGVSQNPRHKITKRGQNVTFRCDPISEHNRLYWYRQTLGQGPEFLTYFQNEAQLEKSRLLSDRFSAERPKGSFSTLEIQRTEQGDSAMYLCASSPQGAGGTQYFGPGTRLLVL.

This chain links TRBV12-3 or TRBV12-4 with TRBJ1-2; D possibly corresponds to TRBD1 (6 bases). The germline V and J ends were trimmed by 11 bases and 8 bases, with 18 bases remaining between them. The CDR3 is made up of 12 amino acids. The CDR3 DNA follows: TGTGCCGCGGGCGGGGGGGCGCGAGGCTACACCTTC. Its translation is CAAGGGARGYTF.